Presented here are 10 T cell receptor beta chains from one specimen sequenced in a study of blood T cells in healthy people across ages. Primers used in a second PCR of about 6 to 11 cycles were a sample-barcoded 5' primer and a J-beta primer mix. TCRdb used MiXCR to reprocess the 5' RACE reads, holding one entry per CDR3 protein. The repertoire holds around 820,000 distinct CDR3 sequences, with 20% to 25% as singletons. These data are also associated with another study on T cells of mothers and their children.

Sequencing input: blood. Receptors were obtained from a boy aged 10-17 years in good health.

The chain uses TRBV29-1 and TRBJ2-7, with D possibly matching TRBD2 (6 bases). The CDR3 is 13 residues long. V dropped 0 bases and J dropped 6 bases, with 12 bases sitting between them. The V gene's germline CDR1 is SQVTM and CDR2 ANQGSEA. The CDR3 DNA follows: TGCAGCGTTGAAGATCTTCGGAGGGGCGAGCAGTACTTC. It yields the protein CSVEDLRRGEQYF.

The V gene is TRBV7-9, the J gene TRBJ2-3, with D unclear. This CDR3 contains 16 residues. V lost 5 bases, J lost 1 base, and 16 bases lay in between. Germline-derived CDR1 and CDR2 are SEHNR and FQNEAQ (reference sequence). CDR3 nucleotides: TGTGCCAGCAGCCCAGCACGTGTTGATCGCACAGATACGCAGTATTTT. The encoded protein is CASSPARVDRTDTQYF.

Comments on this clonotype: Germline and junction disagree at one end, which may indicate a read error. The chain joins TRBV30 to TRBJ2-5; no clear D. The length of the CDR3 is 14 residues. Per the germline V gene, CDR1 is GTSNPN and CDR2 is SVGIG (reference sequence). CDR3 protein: CAWSVHEDQETQYF. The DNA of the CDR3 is TGTGCCTGGAGTGTACATGAGGACCAGGAGACCCAGTACTTC.

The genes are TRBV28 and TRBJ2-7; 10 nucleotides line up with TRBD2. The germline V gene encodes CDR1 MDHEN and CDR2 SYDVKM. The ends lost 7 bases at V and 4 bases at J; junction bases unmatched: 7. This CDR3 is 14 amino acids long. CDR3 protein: CASKPGTSVYEQYF. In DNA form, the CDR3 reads TGTGCCAGCAAACCCGGGACTAGCGTATACGAGCAGTACTTC.

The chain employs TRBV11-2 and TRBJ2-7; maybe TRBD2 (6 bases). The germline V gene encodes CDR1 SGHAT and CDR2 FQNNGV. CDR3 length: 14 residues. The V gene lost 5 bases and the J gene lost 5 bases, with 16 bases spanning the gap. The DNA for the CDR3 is TGTGCCAGCAGCCCGCGGGACGGAGTCCACGAGCAGTACTTC. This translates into CASSPRDGVHEQYF.

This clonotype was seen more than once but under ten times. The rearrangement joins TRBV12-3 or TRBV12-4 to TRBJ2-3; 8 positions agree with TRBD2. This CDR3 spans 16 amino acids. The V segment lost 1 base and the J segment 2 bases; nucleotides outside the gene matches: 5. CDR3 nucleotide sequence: TGTGCCAGCAGTTTAGGGTCCGGGAGGGTCACAGATACGCAGTATTTT. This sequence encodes CASSLGSGRVTDTQYF.

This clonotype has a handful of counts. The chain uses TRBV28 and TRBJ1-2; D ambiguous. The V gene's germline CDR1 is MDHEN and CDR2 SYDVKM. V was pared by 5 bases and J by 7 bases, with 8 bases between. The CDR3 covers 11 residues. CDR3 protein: CASSASGGYTF. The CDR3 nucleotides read TGTGCCAGCAGTGCATCTGGTGGCTACACCTTC.

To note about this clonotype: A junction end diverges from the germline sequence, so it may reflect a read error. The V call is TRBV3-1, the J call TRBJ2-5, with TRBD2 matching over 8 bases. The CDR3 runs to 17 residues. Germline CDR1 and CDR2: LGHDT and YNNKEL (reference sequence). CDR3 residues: CASSQLSLAGYQETPYF. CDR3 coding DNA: TGTGCCAGCAGCCAATTATCCCTAGCGGGCTACCAAGAGACCCCGTACTTC.

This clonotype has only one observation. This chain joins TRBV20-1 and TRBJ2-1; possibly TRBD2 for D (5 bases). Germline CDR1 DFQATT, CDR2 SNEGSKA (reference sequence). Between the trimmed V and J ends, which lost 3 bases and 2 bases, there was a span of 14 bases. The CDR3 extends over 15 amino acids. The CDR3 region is CSARETSAAYNEQFF. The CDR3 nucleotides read TGCAGTGCTAGGGAAACTAGTGCTGCCTACAATGAGCAGTTCTTC.

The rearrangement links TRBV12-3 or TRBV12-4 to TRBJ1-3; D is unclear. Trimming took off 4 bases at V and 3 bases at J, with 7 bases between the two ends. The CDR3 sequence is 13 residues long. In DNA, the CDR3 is TGTGCCAGCAGTTCCTCCCTTGGAAACACCATATATTTT. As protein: CASSSSLGNTIYF.